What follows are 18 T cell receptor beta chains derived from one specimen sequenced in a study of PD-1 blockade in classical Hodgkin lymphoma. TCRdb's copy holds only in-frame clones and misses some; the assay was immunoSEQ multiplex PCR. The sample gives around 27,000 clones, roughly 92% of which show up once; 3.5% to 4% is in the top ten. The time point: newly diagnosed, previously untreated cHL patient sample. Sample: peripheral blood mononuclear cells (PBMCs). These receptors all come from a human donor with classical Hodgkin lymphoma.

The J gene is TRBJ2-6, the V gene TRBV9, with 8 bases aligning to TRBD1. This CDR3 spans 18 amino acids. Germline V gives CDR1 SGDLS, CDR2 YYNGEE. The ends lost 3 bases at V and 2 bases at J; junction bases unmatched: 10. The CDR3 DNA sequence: TGTGCCAGCAGCGGACCTCGGACAGGGCAACCTGGGGCCAACGTCCTGACTTTC. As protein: CASSGPRTGQPGANVLTF.

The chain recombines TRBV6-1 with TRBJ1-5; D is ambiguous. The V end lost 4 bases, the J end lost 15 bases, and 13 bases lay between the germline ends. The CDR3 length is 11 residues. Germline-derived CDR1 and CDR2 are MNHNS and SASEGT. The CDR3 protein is CASSGVQSRHF. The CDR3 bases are TGTGCCAGCAGTGGCGTACAGAGCCGGCATTTT.

The CDR3 is CSVEASGGEQFF. CDR3 in DNA: TGCAGCGTTGAAGCCTCAGGGGGAGAGCAGTTCTTC. The chain carries TRBV29-1 and TRBJ2-1; the match to TRBD1 covers 7 bases. The germline gives CDR1 SQVTM, CDR2 ANQGSEA. The CDR3 has 12 residues. The J segment lost 10 bases and the V segment lost 1 base, leaving 4 bases of the junction unmatched.

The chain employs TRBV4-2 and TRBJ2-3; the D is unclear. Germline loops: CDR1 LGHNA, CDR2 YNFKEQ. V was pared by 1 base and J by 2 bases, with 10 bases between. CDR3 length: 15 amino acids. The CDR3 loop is CASSQGGSPTDTQYF. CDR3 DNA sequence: TGTGCCAGCAGCCAAGGCGGTAGCCCCACAGATACGCAGTATTTT.

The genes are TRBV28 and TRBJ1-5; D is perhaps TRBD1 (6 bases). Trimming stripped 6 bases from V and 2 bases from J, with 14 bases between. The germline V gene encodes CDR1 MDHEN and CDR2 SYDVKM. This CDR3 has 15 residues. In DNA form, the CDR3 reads TGTGCCAGCAGCCCCGGGGGGGCCCGCAATCAGCCCCAGCATTTT. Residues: CASSPGGARNQPQHF.

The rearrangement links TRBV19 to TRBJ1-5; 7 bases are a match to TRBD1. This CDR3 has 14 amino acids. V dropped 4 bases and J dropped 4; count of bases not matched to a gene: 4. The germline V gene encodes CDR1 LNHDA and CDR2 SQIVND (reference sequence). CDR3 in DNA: TGTGCCAGTAGTAACCAGGGGGGAAATCAGCCCCAGCATTTT. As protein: CASSNQGGNQPQHF.

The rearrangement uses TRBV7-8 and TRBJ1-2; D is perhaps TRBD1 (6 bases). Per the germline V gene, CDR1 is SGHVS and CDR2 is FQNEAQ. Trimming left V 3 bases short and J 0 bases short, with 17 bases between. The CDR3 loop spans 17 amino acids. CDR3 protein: CASSFRPTGEPNYGYTF. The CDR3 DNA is TGTGCCAGCAGCTTCAGGCCGACAGGAGAACCTAACTATGGCTACACCTTC.

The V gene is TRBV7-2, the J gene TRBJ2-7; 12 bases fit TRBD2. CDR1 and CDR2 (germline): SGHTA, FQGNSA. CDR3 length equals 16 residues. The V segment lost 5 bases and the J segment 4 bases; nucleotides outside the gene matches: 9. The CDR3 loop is CASSEGGLAGTYEQYF. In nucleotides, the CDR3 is TGTGCCAGCAGCGAAGGCGGACTAGCGGGAACTTACGAGCAGTACTTC.

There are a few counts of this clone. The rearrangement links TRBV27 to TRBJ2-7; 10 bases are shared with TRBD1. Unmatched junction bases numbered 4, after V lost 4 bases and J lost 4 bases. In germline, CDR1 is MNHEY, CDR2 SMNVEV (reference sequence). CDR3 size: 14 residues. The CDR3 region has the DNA TGTGCCAGCAGTTATTCGGGACAGGGGTACGAGCAGTACTTC. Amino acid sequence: CASSYSGQGYEQYF.

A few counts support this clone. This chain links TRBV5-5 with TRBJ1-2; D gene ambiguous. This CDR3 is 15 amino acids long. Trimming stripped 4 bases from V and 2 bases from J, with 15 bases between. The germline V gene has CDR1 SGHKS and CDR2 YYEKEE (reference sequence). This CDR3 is CASSPSGKDNYGYTF. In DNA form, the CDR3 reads TGTGCCAGCAGCCCCTCTGGTAAGGACAACTATGGCTACACCTTC.

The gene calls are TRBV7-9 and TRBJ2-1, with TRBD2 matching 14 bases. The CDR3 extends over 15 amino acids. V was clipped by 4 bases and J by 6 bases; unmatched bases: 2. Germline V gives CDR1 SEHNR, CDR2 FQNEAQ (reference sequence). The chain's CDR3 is CASSSGTSGGNEQFF. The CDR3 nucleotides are TGTGCCAGCAGCTCCGGGACTAGCGGGGGCAATGAGCAGTTCTTC.

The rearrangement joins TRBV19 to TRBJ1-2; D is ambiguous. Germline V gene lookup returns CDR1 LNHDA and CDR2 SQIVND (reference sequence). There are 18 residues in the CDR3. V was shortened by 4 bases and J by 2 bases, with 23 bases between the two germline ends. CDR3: CASSTIVLENLENYGYTF. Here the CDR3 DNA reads TGTGCCAGTAGTACCATTGTTTTAGAGAATTTGGAAAACTATGGCTACACCTTC.

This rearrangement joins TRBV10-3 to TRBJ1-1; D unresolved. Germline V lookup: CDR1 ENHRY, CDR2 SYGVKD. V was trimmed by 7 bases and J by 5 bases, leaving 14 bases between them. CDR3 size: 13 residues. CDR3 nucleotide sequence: TGTGCCATCAATTGGGGTTCCGGGACTGAAGCTTTCTTT. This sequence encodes CAINWGSGTEAFF.

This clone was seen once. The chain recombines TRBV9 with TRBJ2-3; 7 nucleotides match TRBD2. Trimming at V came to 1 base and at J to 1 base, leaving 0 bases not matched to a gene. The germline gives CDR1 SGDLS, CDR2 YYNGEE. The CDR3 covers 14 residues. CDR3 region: CASSVTSGTDTQYF. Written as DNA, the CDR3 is TGTGCCAGCAGCGTAACTAGCGGCACAGATACGCAGTATTTT.

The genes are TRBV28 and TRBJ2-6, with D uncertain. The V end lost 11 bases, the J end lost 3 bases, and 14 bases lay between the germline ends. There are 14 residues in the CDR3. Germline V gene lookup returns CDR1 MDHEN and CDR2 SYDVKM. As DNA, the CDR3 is TGTGCCGCGATGGGTTCCAGTGGGGCCAACGTCCTGACTTTC. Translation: CAAMGSSGANVLTF. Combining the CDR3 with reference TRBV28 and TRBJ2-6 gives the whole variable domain DVKVTQSSRYLVKRTGEKVFLECVQDMDHENMFWYRQDPGLGLRLIYFSYDVKMKEKGDIPEGYSVSREKKERFSLILESASTNQTSMYLCAAMGSSGANVLTFGAGSRLTVL.

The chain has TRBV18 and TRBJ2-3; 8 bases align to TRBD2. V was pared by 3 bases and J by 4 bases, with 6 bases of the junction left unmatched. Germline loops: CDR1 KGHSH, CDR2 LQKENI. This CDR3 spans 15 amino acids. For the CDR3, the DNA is TGTGCCAGCTCACCGGGACTAGGAGGCTCAGATACGCAGTATTTT. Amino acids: CASSPGLGGSDTQYF.

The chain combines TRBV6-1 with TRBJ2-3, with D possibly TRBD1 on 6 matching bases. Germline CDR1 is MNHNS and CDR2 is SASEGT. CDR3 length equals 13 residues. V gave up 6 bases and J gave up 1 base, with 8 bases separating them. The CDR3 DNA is TGTGCCAGCAGGCGACAGGGCACAGATACGCAGTATTTT. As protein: CASRRQGTDTQYF.

CDR3 sequence reads: CASSQDWAQPQHF. As DNA, the CDR3 is TGCGCCAGCAGCCAAGACTGGGCTCAGCCCCAGCATTTT. V and J are TRBV4-1 and TRBJ1-5; D is unclear. Germline V CDR1 and CDR2: MGHRA, YSYEKL. The CDR3 contains 13 residues. Trimming took off 0 bases at V and 6 bases at J, with 6 bases between the two ends.